The 23 T cell receptor beta chains listed next were all sequenced from one sample in a study of T cell responses to AZD1222 COVID-19 vaccine. The repertoire was sequenced with immunoSEQ multiplex PCR; TCRdb's copy has only in-frame clones and lacks some. The sample yields approximately 120,000 clones, approximately 90% seen once. Sample: peripheral blood, taken on day 0 of AZD1222 vaccination. Receptors were obtained from an adult in good health.

The gene calls are TRBV3-1 (or the pseudogene TRBV3-2) and TRBJ2-7; D is unclear. Germline V gene data show CDR1 as LGHDT and CDR2 as YNNKEL (reference sequence). Trimming removed 1 base from V and 2 bases from J, with 6 bases in between. The CDR3 has 13 residues. CDR3 DNA sequence: TGTGCCAGCAGCCAAGTCCGGGCCTACGAGCAGTACTTC. This translates into CASSQVRAYEQYF.

This chain's CDR3 is CSASGGRPFTYEQYF. In DNA form, the CDR3 reads TGCAGTGCTAGTGGTGGGAGACCTTTTACCTACGAGCAGTACTTC. The chain uses TRBV20-1 and TRBJ2-7; weak D call: TRBD2 (5 bases). Germline V gene data show CDR1 as DFQATT and CDR2 as SNEGSKA (reference sequence). CDR3 length: 15 amino acids. Trimming removed 3 bases at V and 2 bases at J, with 17 bases between.

The CDR3 sequence is CASSLGVAMTNTQYF. CDR3 bases: TGTGCCAGCAGCTTAGGGGTAGCGATGACGAATACGCAGTATTTT. The rearrangement uses TRBV13 and TRBJ2-3, with D possibly TRBD2 on 5 matching bases. V lost 0 bases and J 7 bases, leaving 14 bases between the germline ends. This CDR3 comprises 15 residues. Germline V gene lookup returns CDR1 PRHDT and CDR2 FYEKMQ (reference sequence).

The genes are TRBV6-5 and TRBJ1-1; D remains unclear. Trimming took off 10 bases at V and 5 bases at J, with 11 bases between the two ends. This CDR3 contains 11 residues. The germline V gene encodes CDR1 MNHEY and CDR2 SVGAGI. CDR3 region: CATHRSTEAFF. The CDR3 region has the DNA TGTGCCACCCACCGATCGACTGAAGCTTTCTTT.

This clone was picked up one time. V and J are TRBV5-3 and TRBJ1-5; no clear D gene. TRBV5-3 carries the ORF label, with uncertain function. The CDR3 covers 15 residues. Trimming pared 0 bases from V and 6 bases from J, leaving 13 bases between. CDR3 bases: TGTGCCAGAAGCTTGGCAGGAGGGTTTAGTCAGCCCCAGCATTTT. Residues: CARSLAGGFSQPQHF.

The V gene is TRBV6-6, the J gene TRBJ1-5; tentative D call: TRBD1 (5 bases). Germline loops: CDR1 MNHNY, CDR2 SVGAGI (reference sequence). This CDR3 has 13 amino acids. V was pared by 8 bases and J by 2 bases, with 10 bases between. The CDR3 sequence is CASGGGGNQPQHF. Here the CDR3 DNA reads TGTGCCAGCGGTGGGGGGGGCAATCAGCCCCAGCATTTT.

The chain carries TRBV29-1 and TRBJ1-2; 9 nucleotides agree with TRBD1. The CDR3 is 11 residues long. Trimming at V came to 6 bases and at J to 8 bases, leaving 4 bases not matched to a gene. The germline gives CDR1 SQVTM, CDR2 ANQGSEA. This chain's CDR3 is CSVGQGGGYTF. CDR3 coding DNA: TGCAGCGTGGGACAGGGTGGGGGCTACACCTTC.

The chain carries TRBV30 and TRBJ1-6; TRBD1 aligns across 8 bases. The trim removed 4 bases at V and 6 bases at J, leaving 2 bases unmatched. The CDR3 sequence is 13 residues long. Germline V lookup: CDR1 GTSNPN, CDR2 SVGIG (reference sequence). CDR3 DNA: TGTGCCTGGACCGACAGGGGTAATTCACCCCTCCACTTT. Translation gives CAWTDRGNSPLHF.

V is TRBV28 and J is TRBJ1-4; 8 nucleotides agree with TRBD1. The CDR3 has 16 residues. Germline CDR1 is MDHEN and CDR2 is SYDVKM. The V and J ends lost 1 base and 4 bases, in that order; junction bases with no gene match: 5. CDR3 residues: CASSLFGQGSNEKLFF. CDR3 bases: TGTGCCAGCAGTTTATTCGGACAGGGAAGTAATGAAAAACTGTTTTTT.

This clone was seen once. The chain carries TRBV6-5 and TRBJ2-5; TRBD1 matches 9 bases. V lost 0 bases and J lost 5; bases outside the gene matches: 4. The CDR3 sequence is 15 residues long. Germline V gives CDR1 MNHEY, CDR2 SVGAGI. In DNA, the CDR3 is TGTGCCAGCAGTTACTCGACAGGGGGTGGGGAGACCCAGTACTTC. Protein sequence: CASSYSTGGGETQYF.

The chain links TRBV19 to TRBJ2-7; the D gene could be TRBD1 or TRBD2 (5 bases each). The ends were cut back, 3 bases at V and 2 bases at J, with 17 bases in the middle. Germline V gene data show CDR1 as LNHDA and CDR2 as SQIVND (reference sequence). This CDR3 has 16 residues. The CDR3 protein is CASSIRGEGMAYEQYF. The CDR3 DNA is TGTGCCAGTAGTATTAGGGGTGAGGGGATGGCCTACGAGCAGTACTTC.

The chain carries TRBV28 and TRBJ2-1; 9 nucleotides agree with TRBD2. Germline V CDR1 and CDR2: MDHEN, SYDVKM. With V trimmed by 2 bases and J by 9 bases, 14 bases remained unmatched. CDR3 size: 17 residues. CDR3 in DNA: TGTGCCAGCAGTTTAATCCCTTTTAGCGGGAGTATGGGTGAGCAGTTCTTC. Translated: CASSLIPFSGSMGEQFF.

The chain uses TRBV7-8 and TRBJ1-6; 10 positions agree with TRBD1. The CDR3 length is 15 residues. V was clipped by 1 base and J by 10 bases; unmatched bases: 4. Looked up from germline, CDR1 is SGHVS and CDR2 is FQNEAQ. CDR3 protein: CASSLVTGGNSPLHF. The CDR3, as DNA: TGTGCCAGCAGCTTAGTGACAGGGGGCAACTCACCCCTCCACTTT.

The chain carries TRBV10-3 and TRBJ2-2; 10 bases are a match to TRBD1. Looked up from germline, CDR1 is ENHRY and CDR2 is SYGVKD. CDR3 size: 14 residues. V lost 10 bases and J lost 2; bases outside the gene matches: 4. The CDR3 is CATRDRGNTGELFF. CDR3 DNA: TGTGCCACGAGGGACAGGGGAAACACCGGGGAGCTGTTTTTT.

In this sample, this clone turned up a few times. The CDR3 nucleotides read TGTGCCAGCAGGCAACAGGGAGGGTCCACCGGGGAGCTGTTTTTT. It yields the protein CASRQQGGSTGELFF. This chain links TRBV6-5 with TRBJ2-2, with D perhaps matching TRBD2 (7 bases). V lost 6 bases, J lost 4 bases, and 15 bases lay in between. This CDR3 is built from 15 residues. Germline CDR1 MNHEY, CDR2 SVGAGI.

The chain links TRBV19 to TRBJ1-4; weak D call: TRBD1 (5 bases). Trimming cost V 0 bases and J 5 bases, with 10 bases left between them. The CDR3 is made up of 15 amino acids. Germline CDR1 LNHDA, CDR2 SQIVND (reference sequence). The CDR3 sequence is CASSIEQDSNEKLFF. The CDR3 coding sequence is TGTGCCAGTAGTATAGAACAGGACTCCAATGAAAAACTGTTTTTT.

This chain joins TRBV5-6 and TRBJ2-7, with 9 bases identical to TRBD2. J lost 3 bases, V lost 4 bases, and 8 bases had no gene match. CDR1 is SGHDT and CDR2 is YYEEEE in the germline V gene. The CDR3 runs to 15 residues. This CDR3 is CASSGLAGVGYEQYF. CDR3 coding DNA: TGTGCCAGCAGCGGATTAGCGGGAGTAGGCTACGAGCAGTACTTC.

The genes are TRBV29-1 and TRBJ2-1; the match to TRBD2 covers 10 bases. V gave up 1 base and J gave up 6 bases; unmatched junction bases: 9. Germline CDR1 and CDR2: SQVTM and ANQGSEA. The CDR3 contains 16 residues. As DNA, the CDR3 is TGCAGCGTTGAAGGAAAGAGCGGGAGGGGGGTCAATGAGCAGTTCTTC. Translation gives CSVEGKSGRGVNEQFF.

The V call is TRBV2, the J call TRBJ2-1; D is undetermined. Germline values: CDR1 SNHLY, CDR2 FYNNEI. The length of the CDR3 is 14 residues. V was pared by 8 bases and J by 1 base, with 12 bases between. The CDR3 DNA follows: TGTGCCAGCGTGAGGTCCCTTTCCTACAATGAGCAGTTCTTC. Protein: CASVRSLSYNEQFF.

The chain links TRBV5-6 to TRBJ2-1; TRBD2 matches at 10 bases. Germline CDR1 and CDR2: SGHDT and YYEEEE. The CDR3 consists of 18 residues. The V and J ends lost 4 bases and 6 bases, in that order; junction bases with no gene match: 16. The CDR3 loop is CASSPNPGLAAKPNEQFF. CDR3 coding DNA: TGTGCCAGCAGCCCAAACCCAGGACTAGCGGCTAAACCCAATGAGCAGTTCTTC.

The J gene is TRBJ2-3, the V gene TRBV5-1; TRBD1 aligns across 7 bases. The V gene end was trimmed by 3 bases and the J gene end by 2 bases; junction bases not matched to a gene: 9. Germline V lookup: CDR1 SGHRS, CDR2 YFSETQ. This CDR3 has 16 residues. Written as DNA, the CDR3 is TGCGCCAGCAGCTCCCTAACAGGGGACACCACAGATACGCAGTATTTT. Residues: CASSSLTGDTTDTQYF.

The V and J genes are TRBV2 and TRBJ2-7; possible D gene TRBD1, 6 bases. The V gene lost 9 bases and the J gene lost 6 bases, with 21 bases spanning the gap. Germline lookup yields CDR1 SNHLY and CDR2 FYNNEI. The CDR3 runs 14 residues. CDR3 region: CASRQNPRGGEQYF. As DNA, the CDR3 is TGTGCCAGTCGCCAAAACCCCAGGGGCGGCGAGCAGTACTTC.

The genes are TRBV19 and TRBJ2-3; TRBD1 matches 7 bases. The germline V gene has CDR1 LNHDA and CDR2 SQIVND (reference sequence). Trimming cost V 9 bases and J 0 bases; bases outside gene matches: 15. The CDR3 has 17 residues. CDR3 residues: CASTRAGTALSTDTQYF. The CDR3, as DNA: TGTGCCAGCACCCGTGCCGGGACAGCCCTAAGCACAGATACGCAGTATTTT.